This T cell receptor (beta chain) was documented in a study of OX40 agonist ivuxolimab in advanced cancers. Study context: The dose-escalation cohort had hepatocellular carcinoma, melanoma, renal cell or head and neck cancer. With a range of 23 to 79, age averaged about 59 years, and about 83% were male. Overall study results and limits: In CD8+ T cells, expanded clones were on average more numerous than in CD4+.

This clone was detected once. Its target is not known. Germline values: CDR1 SGHDT, CDR2 YYEEEE. This CDR3 contains 15 residues. V lost 5 bases and J lost 4; bases outside the gene matches: 11. Only in-frame clones appear in the TCRdb table, and some are missing; sequencing was by immunoSEQ multiplex PCR. The sample yields tens of thousands of clones, around 89% seen once. This clonotype was sampled from an adult with an advanced solid tumor such as melanoma, head and neck, liver or kidney cancer. This chain joins TRBV5-6 and TRBJ1-1; TRBD1 matches at 7 bases. The sample in question was CD4+ or CD8+ T cells sorted from blood, obtained in a trial of the OX40 agonist ivuxolimab. The CDR3 loop is CASSYDRVKVTEAFF. CDR3 nucleotide sequence: TGTGCCAGCAGTTACGACAGGGTTAAGGTCACTGAAGCTTTCTTT.